This is a list of T cell receptor beta chains from one sample in a study of T cell repertoires in cytomegalovirus infection. TCRdb analysed the reads with MiXCR anew, one entry per CDR3 protein. Of under 200,000 distinct CDR3 sequences detected, about 30% appear once; the ten largest clones hold 30% to 35%. Source material: PBMCs. These receptors all come from a human donor in good health (CMV status not recorded). Some clones in this sample may be carry-over from other donors' samples. CDR3s include the opening cysteine and the closing phenylalanine or tryptophan. A D gene is named only where the DNA matches it firmly. Only part of the rows carry a size: once, few, many, or a class if the clone is expanded.

clone size | J gene | V gene | D gene | CDR3 protein | CDR3 DNA
- | TRBJ1-6 | TRBV20-1 | - | CSAKLVGNSPLHF | TGCAGTGCTAAGCTAGTCGGTAATTCACCCCTCCACTTT
once | TRBJ1-6 | TRBV7-2 | - | CASSLDTALNSPLNF | TGTGCCAGCAGCTTAGACACTGCGCTTAATTCACCCCTCAACTTT
many | TRBJ1-4 | TRBV7-2 | - | CASSLDRAVNEKLFF | TGTGCCAGCAGCTTAGACCGGGCGGTCAATGAAAAACTGTTTTTT
few | TRBJ1-2 | TRBV12-3/TRBV12-4 | - | CASSLGDSYTF | TGTGCCAGCAGTTTAGGGGATAGCTACACCTTC
few | TRBJ1-1 | TRBV12-3/TRBV12-4 | TRBD1 | CASSFLPDRGQDEAFF | TGTGCCAGCAGTTTTCTCCCAGACAGGGGGCAAGATGAAGCTTTCTTT
- | TRBJ2-7 | TRBV10-3 | - | CAISESLAREGYEQYF | TGTGCCATCAGTGAGTCCTTGGCCAGGGAAGGCTACGAGCAGTACTTC
- | TRBJ2-4 | TRBV11-2 | - | CASRTIGGNKNIQYF | TGTGCCAGCAGGACCATAGGGGGGAACAAAAACATTCAGTACTTC
few | TRBJ2-5 | TRBV5-1 | - | CASSSDPGTQYF | TGCGCCAGCAGCTCGGACCCGGGGACCCAGTACTTC
- | TRBJ1-1 | TRBV25-1 | - | CASSEYGWETNTEAFF | TGTGCCAGCAGTGAATATGGGTGGGAAACTAACACTGAAGCTTTCTTT
few | TRBJ1-3 | TRBV7-2 | - | CASSSHTGGGNTIYF | TGTGCCAGCAGCTCGCATACGGGAGGTGGAAACACCATATATTTT
- | TRBJ2-5 | TRBV11-2 | - | CASRLGDQETQYF | TGTGCCAGCAGGCTGGGGGATCAAGAGACCCAGTACTTC
few | TRBJ1-4 | TRBV5-6 | TRBD1 | CASSLGGPGQGDEKLFF | TGTGCCAGCAGCTTGGGGGGACCGGGACAGGGGGATGAAAAACTGTTTTTT
few | TRBJ2-1 | TRBV15 | TRBD1 | CATSSPGQGDNEQFF | TGTGCCACCAGCAGCCCGGGACAGGGGGACAATGAGCAGTTCTTC
few | TRBJ1-3 | TRBV12-3/TRBV12-4 | - | CASSPRDTIYF | TGTGCCAGCAGTCCCCGGGACACCATATATTTT
few | TRBJ2-7 | TRBV6-2/TRBV6-3 | - | CASSYRDERSYEQYF | TGTGCCAGCAGTTACCGGGACGAGAGATCCTACGAGCAGTACTTC
few | TRBJ2-7 | TRBV18 | - | CASSPLRGEGDEQYF | TGTGCCAGCTCACCTTTAAGGGGTGAGGGTGACGAGCAGTACTTC
- | TRBJ2-3 | TRBV10-2 | - | CASSKQLGTDTQYF | TGCGCCAGCAGTAAGCAGCTCGGCACAGATACGCAGTATTTT
many | TRBJ1-1 | TRBV7-6 | TRBD1 | CASSFNQGAEAFF | TGTGCCAGCAGCTTTAACCAGGGGGCTGAAGCTTTCTTT
- | TRBJ1-1 | TRBV19 | - | CASSIGGFTEAFF | TGTGCCAGTAGTATAGGGGGGTTCACTGAAGCTTTCTTT
- | TRBJ2-3 | TRBV2 | TRBD2 | CASSEGAGGLQTQYF | TGTGCCAGCAGTGAAGGAGCGGGGGGCCTTCAGACGCAGTATTTT
- | TRBJ2-2 | TRBV7-3 | - | CASSLSSSQARTGELFF | TGTGCCAGCAGCCTATCCTCCTCACAGGCCCGTACCGGGGAGCTGTTTTTT
few | TRBJ2-1 | TRBV12-3/TRBV12-4 | - | CASSLGGRREFF | TGTGCCAGCAGTTTGGGGGGCCGCCGGGAGTTCTTC
- | TRBJ2-1 | TRBV5-6 | TRBD1 | CASSWGQGADNEQFF | TGTGCCAGCAGCTGGGGACAGGGGGCGGACAATGAGCAGTTCTTC
- | TRBJ2-1 | TRBV5-5 | TRBD1 | CASSQWTGDNEQFF | TGTGCCAGCAGCCAATGGACAGGGGACAATGAGCAGTTCTTC
- | TRBJ2-1 | TRBV20-1 | TRBD2 | CSPFSGVDYNDQFF | TGCAGTCCCTTCAGCGGGGTAGACTACAATGATCAGTTCTTC
once | TRBJ2-5 | TRBV6-6 | TRBD2 | CASSATLAGGKETQYF | TGTGCCAGCAGCGCGACACTAGCGGGCGGTAAGGAGACCCAGTACTTC
many | TRBJ1-3 | TRBV7-2 | TRBD1 | CASSSDRGDTIYF | TGTGCCAGCAGCTCGGACAGGGGGGACACCATATATTTT
once | TRBJ2-2 | TRBV19 | - | CASTYRAGELFF | TGTGCCAGTACATATAGGGCCGGGGAGCTGTTTTTT
many | TRBJ1-5 | TRBV12-3/TRBV12-4 | TRBD1 | CASSFDPTGFNQPQHF | TGTGCCAGCAGTTTTGATCCGACAGGGTTCAATCAGCCCCAGCATTTT
- | TRBJ2-3 | TRBV29-1 | - | CSVETVTDTQYF | TGCAGCGTTGAGACGGTCACAGATACGCAGTATTTT
many | TRBJ2-7 | TRBV7-9 | - | CASSTRTGNRNEQYF | TGTGCCAGCAGCACACGGACGGGAAATCGGAACGAGCAGTACTTC
- | TRBJ1-2 | TRBV29-1 | TRBD1 | CSVEGQGTGYTF | TGCAGCGTTGAAGGACAGGGTACTGGCTACACCTTC
- | TRBJ2-7 | TRBV5-1 | - | CASSRGGAVNEQYF | TGCGCCAGCAGCCGTGGGGGGGCCGTGAACGAGCAGTACTTC
many | TRBJ1-1 | TRBV6-6 | TRBD1 | CASRRTGRGIEAFF | TGTGCCAGCAGGCGGACAGGGAGGGGGATTGAAGCTTTCTTT
- | TRBJ1-4 | TRBV20-1 | - | CSARGPGGEKLFF | TGCAGTGCTAGAGGGCCCGGGGGTGAAAAACTGTTTTTT
- | TRBJ1-2 | TRBV19 | TRBD1 | CASSIRSDRDYGYTF | TGTGCCAGTAGTATAAGGTCGGACAGGGATTATGGCTACACCTTC
few | TRBJ1-4 | TRBV4-3 | TRBD1 | CASSQDSGQVEKLFF | TGCGCCAGCAGCCAAGATTCGGGACAGGTTGAAAAACTGTTTTTT
- | TRBJ1-1 | TRBV5-1 | TRBD1 | CASSRRTGDTEAFF | TGCGCCAGCAGCAGACGGACAGGGGACACTGAAGCTTTCTTT
- | TRBJ1-6 | TRBV28 | TRBD1 | CASSEGQGGILNNSPLHF | TGTGCCAGCAGCGAGGGGCAGGGGGGAATATTGAATAATTCACCCCTCCACTTT
many | TRBJ2-7 | TRBV7-9 | - | CASSFVSYEQYF | TGTGCCAGCAGCTTCGTCTCCTACGAGCAGTACTTC
- | TRBJ2-3 | TRBV10-2 | TRBD2 | CASSGRLAGGTDTQYF | TGCGCCAGCAGTGGTAGACTAGCGGGGGGAACAGATACGCAGTATTTT
- | TRBJ1-1 | TRBV7-9 | - | CASSQSGPGEAFF | TGTGCCAGCAGCCAATCGGGACCTGGGGAAGCTTTCTTT
- | TRBJ2-1 | TRBV25-1 | TRBD2 | CASSPTSGGAMNEQFF | TGTGCCAGCAGTCCGACTAGCGGGGGGGCCATGAATGAGCAGTTCTTC
few | TRBJ1-2 | TRBV11-1 | - | CASSRQGHLLDGYTF | TGTGCCAGCAGCCGCCAGGGACACCTACTCGATGGCTACACCTTC
- | TRBJ1-6 | TRBV4-1 | - | CASSQRQGGSPLHF | TGCGCCAGCAGCCAAAGGCAGGGAGGTTCACCCCTCCACTTT
- | TRBJ2-3 | TRBV14 | TRBD2 | CASSPPRWRGGAITDTQYF | TGTGCCAGCAGCCCCCCGAGATGGCGGGGGGGTGCCATCACAGATACGCAGTATTTT
- | TRBJ1-1 | TRBV18 | - | CASSPSSENTEAFF | TGTGCCAGCTCACCCAGTTCAGAGAACACTGAAGCTTTCTTT
few | TRBJ1-4 | TRBV25-1 | - | CASSELDTSGIGKLFF | TGTGCCAGCAGTGAATTAGACACCTCCGGGATTGGAAAACTGTTTTTT
- | TRBJ1-3 | TRBV6-5 | - | CASSYSRPTSGNTIYF | TGTGCCAGCAGTTACTCGCGGCCAACCTCTGGAAACACCATATATTTT
- | TRBJ2-3 | TRBV6-5 | - | CAISNRDTQYF | TGTGCCATTTCGAACAGAGATACGCAGTATTTT
- | TRBJ1-2 | TRBV12-3/TRBV12-4 | TRBD1 | CASSLTGGEGGYTF | TGTGCCAGCAGTCTTACAGGGGGCGAAGGTGGCTACACCTTC
many | TRBJ2-1 | TRBV7-2 | - | CASSFRVYNEQFF | TGTGCCAGCAGCTTTAGGGTATACAATGAGCAGTTCTTC
- | TRBJ2-2 | TRBV12-3/TRBV12-4 | TRBD2 | CASSFLAGDLANTGELFF | TGTGCCAGCAGTTTCCTAGCGGGCGACCTAGCGAACACCGGGGAGCTGTTTTTT
few | TRBJ1-5 | TRBV20-1 | - | CSARVDSNQPQHF | TGCAGTGCTAGGGTAGACAGCAATCAGCCCCAGCATTTT
- | TRBJ2-1 | TRBV6-1 | - | CASSGLGWEQFF | TGTGCCAGCAGTGGACTGGGATGGGAGCAGTTCTTC